The next 32 T cell receptor beta chains were all read from a single sample in a study of cytomegalovirus exposure and HLA in healthy donors. Vbeta (60) and Jbeta (13) primers were used in the PCR. Sequencing was performed with immunoSEQ multiplex PCR; in TCRdb, only in-frame clones are kept and a portion is missing. The sample holds 70,000 to 100,000 clones, 80% seen once. Input material: PBMCs. The source is a woman between 50 and 59 years old in good health and CMV-seropositive.

V and J are TRBV5-1 and TRBJ1-1; D possibly corresponds to TRBD1 (5 bases). The V gene's germline CDR1 is SGHRS and CDR2 YFSETQ. Trimming cost V 4 bases and J 4 bases, with 14 bases left between them. The CDR3 loop spans 14 amino acids. CDR3 nucleotides: TGCGCCAGCAGCCCCCTGGACCAGGGCACTGAAGCTTTCTTT. Protein sequence: CASSPLDQGTEAFF.

Points on this clone: Mismatch with germline at one junction end may stem from a read error. The rearrangement links TRBV7-9 to TRBJ1-1, with 12 positions matching TRBD1. Looked up from germline, CDR1 is SEHNR and CDR2 is FQNEAQ (reference sequence). The CDR3 is 16 amino acids. CDR3 DNA: TGTTCCAGCAGCCAACCGGGACAGGGGGCCGCCTCTGAAGCTTTCTTT. Protein product: CSSSQPGQGAASEAFF.

This chain links TRBV6-1 with TRBJ2-7, with D possibly matching TRBD2 (5 bases). This CDR3 is built from 15 residues. Germline lookup yields CDR1 MNHNS and CDR2 SASEGT. V lost 2 bases to trimming and J lost 2 bases, with 13 bases between them. The CDR3 spells CASSEMRTVPYEQYF. In DNA, the CDR3 is TGTGCCAGCAGTGAAATGAGGACTGTCCCCTACGAGCAGTACTTC.

The CDR3, as DNA: TGTGCCAGCAGTGAGAGGAGGCTGGGAGGGGGGCCCCAGCATTTT. Residues: CASSERRLGGGPQHF. The J gene is TRBJ1-5, the V gene TRBV2, with a tentative D call TRBD1 (6 bases). Trimming stripped 3 bases from V and 9 bases from J, with 18 bases between. The CDR3 sequence is 15 residues long. Germline-derived CDR1 and CDR2 are SNHLY and FYNNEI.

The gene calls are TRBV19 and TRBJ2-2, with 10 bases lining up with TRBD2. V shed 6 bases, J shed 8 bases, and the junction held 9 bases outside the gene matches. From germline, CDR1 is LNHDA and CDR2 SQIVND (reference sequence). The CDR3 loop spans 15 amino acids. The CDR3: CASRISLAGIGELFF. CDR3 DNA: TGTGCCAGTAGGATTTCACTAGCGGGAATAGGGGAGCTGTTTTTT.

V and J are TRBV29-1 and TRBJ2-2; a possible D gene is TRBD2 (5 bases). Germline V gene sequence: CDR1 SQVTM, CDR2 ANQGSEA. The CDR3 sequence is 13 residues long. Trimming cost V 6 bases and J 3 bases, with 11 bases left between them. The CDR3 loop reads CSVRRAYTGELFF. CDR3 DNA: TGCAGCGTCCGGCGGGCGTACACCGGGGAGCTGTTTTTT.

About this clone: At the DNA level, this CDR3 is encoded by other sequences in the same sample as well. The chain recombines TRBV6-7 with TRBJ1-5; tentative D call: TRBD1 (6 bases). TRBV6-7 is treated as an ORF (open reading frame) with a function not yet certain. The CDR3 contains 16 residues. V lost 2 bases and J 7 bases, leaving 18 bases between the germline ends. The DNA of the CDR3 is TGTGCCAGCAGTTACACCCGTTTTGGGGGCGGACAGCCCCAGCATTTT. Protein product: CASSYTRFGGGQPQHF.

The chain recombines TRBV11-3 with TRBJ2-5; 7 nucleotides align to TRBD2. This CDR3 has 13 amino acids. The J segment lost 4 bases and the V segment lost 3 bases, leaving 2 bases of the junction unmatched. The germline CDR1 and CDR2 sequences are SGHNT and YENEEA. The CDR3 bases are TGTGCCAGCAGCTTGGGAGGGGCAGAGACCCAGTACTTC. Translated, it gives CASSLGGAETQYF.

V is TRBV29-1 and J is TRBJ2-1; 11 nucleotides align to TRBD2. The J segment lost 0 bases and the V segment lost 7 bases, leaving 11 bases of the junction unmatched. Germline assignment: CDR1 SQVTM and CDR2 ANQGSEA. There are 17 residues in the CDR3. The CDR3 loop is CSALGITSGGSYNEQFF. The DNA of the CDR3 is TGCAGCGCCCTAGGCATAACTAGCGGGGGCTCCTACAATGAGCAGTTCTTC.

This chain uses TRBV4-1 with TRBJ2-3; D not certain. Germline loops: CDR1 MGHRA, CDR2 YSYEKL. The CDR3 is 12 amino acids. V lost 1 base, J lost 6 bases, and 5 bases lay in between. The CDR3 DNA reads as TGCGCCAGCAGCCAAGTTCAGGATACGCAGTATTTT. Its protein product is CASSQVQDTQYF.

The rearrangement links TRBV7-8 to TRBJ2-5; D perhaps matches TRBD2 (5 bases). CDR3 size: 12 residues. Trimming took 5 bases from V and 2 from J, leaving 6 bases between them. Germline V CDR1 and CDR2: SGHVS, FQNEAQ. In nucleotides, the CDR3 is TGTGCCAGCAGCCGGGATCAAGAGACCCAGTACTTC. It encodes CASSRDQETQYF.

The V call is TRBV4-1, the J call TRBJ1-1, with D perhaps matching TRBD1 (5 bases). Per germline, CDR1 MGHRA and CDR2 YSYEKL. Trimming took off 0 bases at V and 4 bases at J, with 12 bases between the two ends. This CDR3 is 15 amino acids long. CDR3 sequence reads: CASSQDGVGGTEAFF. The CDR3, as DNA: TGCGCCAGCAGCCAAGATGGTGTGGGGGGCACTGAAGCTTTCTTT.

This rearrangement joins TRBV11-3 to TRBJ1-1; D might be TRBD1 (6 bases). Trimming removed 3 bases at V and 0 bases at J, with 14 bases between. Germline V CDR1 and CDR2: SGHNT, YENEEA. This CDR3 has 16 residues. CDR3 sequence reads: CASSFCGGGLNTEAFF. In DNA form, the CDR3 reads TGTGCCAGCAGCTTCTGTGGCGGGGGCCTGAACACTGAAGCTTTCTTT.

To note about this clone: At one end, the junction sequence differs from germline, possibly due to a read error. The chain is built from TRBV19 and TRBJ2-2, with D possibly TRBD1 on 8 matching bases. The germline V gene encodes CDR1 LNHDA and CDR2 SQIVND (reference sequence). The CDR3 is made up of 18 amino acids. The CDR3 DNA follows: TGTGCCAGTAGTATTCCCCCACGGACAGGGAGTAGGACGGGGGGGCTGTTTTTT. It codes for CASSIPPRTGSRTGGLFF.

The rearrangement uses TRBV27 and TRBJ2-5, with D tentatively TRBD1 (5 bases). This CDR3 has 16 residues. V was shortened by 5 bases and J by 1 base, with 17 bases between the two germline ends. Germline assignment: CDR1 MNHEY and CDR2 SMNVEV (reference sequence). For the CDR3, the DNA is TGTGCCAGCAGTCCCGTAATCACAGGCCTCCAAGAGACCCAGTACTTC. Amino acid sequence: CASSPVITGLQETQYF.

This sequence joins TRBV25-1 and TRBJ1-3, with TRBD1 matching 7 bases. Germline V CDR1 and CDR2: MGHDK, SYGVNS. This CDR3 is 15 amino acids long. The ends lost 1 base at V and 2 bases at J; junction bases unmatched: 2. The CDR3 is CASSESTGPGNTIYF. In nucleotides, the CDR3 is TGTGCCAGCAGTGAATCGACAGGGCCTGGAAACACCATATATTTT.

This sequence joins TRBV29-1 and TRBJ2-1; 11 nucleotides match TRBD1. J lost 2 bases, V lost 6 bases, and 3 bases had no gene match. Germline V lookup: CDR1 SQVTM, CDR2 ANQGSEA. The CDR3 consists of 14 residues. The CDR3 loop is CSVLGQGAYNEQFF. Written as DNA, the CDR3 is TGCAGCGTCTTGGGACAGGGGGCCTACAATGAGCAGTTCTTC.

The chain joins TRBV2 to TRBJ2-7, with 9 nucleotides matching TRBD1. The CDR3 totals 12 residues. With V trimmed by 11 bases and J by 2 bases, 4 bases remained unmatched. Germline V CDR1 and CDR2: SNHLY, FYNNEI. CDR3 residues: CAGGTGTYEQYV. For the CDR3, the DNA is TGTGCCGGTGGGACAGGGACCTACGAGCAGTACGTC.

The chain links TRBV13 to TRBJ2-3; 9 nucleotides match TRBD2. CDR3 length equals 16 residues. Germline assignment: CDR1 PRHDT and CDR2 FYEKMQ (reference sequence). Trimming cost V 6 bases and J 3 bases; bases outside gene matches: 10. In DNA form, the CDR3 reads TGTGCCAGCAGTTATGCGGGGGGGCTTAGAACAGATACGCAGTATTTT. Amino acid sequence: CASSYAGGLRTDTQYF.

This clone is categorized as hyperexpanded. The chain is built from TRBV2 and TRBJ1-1, with D tentatively TRBD1 (6 bases). V was clipped by 6 bases and J by 0 bases, with 17 bases between them. This CDR3 has 16 residues. The V gene's germline CDR1 is SNHLY and CDR2 FYNNEI. CDR3 residues: CASSPADSFMNTEAFF. The CDR3 DNA follows: TGTGCCAGCAGCCCAGCGGACAGTTTTATGAACACTGAAGCTTTCTTT.

This clone was seen a handful of times. The chain combines TRBV19 with TRBJ1-1; a possible D gene is TRBD1 (5 bases). The germline V gene encodes CDR1 LNHDA and CDR2 SQIVND (reference sequence). The CDR3 contains 11 residues. The V and J ends lost 3 bases and 10 bases respectively, with 9 bases between them. This CDR3 is CASSMGGIAFF. The DNA of the CDR3 is TGTGCCAGTAGTATGGGGGGTATAGCTTTCTTT.

The chain uses TRBV6-5 and TRBJ1-2; D perhaps matches TRBD1 (6 bases). With 5 bases removed from V and 4 bases from J, the gap between germline ends came to 11 bases. The CDR3 sequence is 13 residues long. The V gene's germline CDR1 is MNHEY and CDR2 SVGAGI. The CDR3 bases are TGTGCCAGCAGTCCCGACAGGACCTATGGCTACACCTTC. Residues: CASSPDRTYGYTF.

The CDR3 coding sequence is TGCGCCAGCAGCTTGGTGGCTAGCGGGGGGGTGAAAAATGAGCAGTTCTTC. Translation gives CASSLVASGGVKNEQFF. This chain uses TRBV5-1 with TRBJ2-1; 12 bases map to TRBD2. CDR3 size: 17 residues. The V segment lost 0 bases and the J segment 7 bases; nucleotides outside the gene matches: 8. Germline CDR1 is SGHRS and CDR2 is YFSETQ.

This chain connects TRBV2 to TRBJ2-5, with 10 bases that match TRBD2. The length of the CDR3 is 15 residues. The germline V gene has CDR1 SNHLY and CDR2 FYNNEI. V shed 4 bases, J shed 5 bases, and the junction held 7 bases outside the gene matches. The CDR3 loop is CASSVLAGARETQYF. For the CDR3, the DNA is TGTGCCAGCAGTGTCCTAGCGGGGGCCAGGGAGACCCAGTACTTC.

V usage is TRBV19 and J usage is TRBJ1-2, with 12 bases lining up with TRBD1. With V trimmed by 5 bases and J by 5 bases, 3 bases remained unmatched. The CDR3 runs 14 residues. Germline CDR1 reads LNHDA; CDR2 reads SQIVND (reference sequence). CDR3: CASSEGQGAYGYTF. The CDR3 coding sequence is TGTGCCAGTAGTGAGGGACAGGGGGCGTATGGCTACACCTTC.

This chain links TRBV7-9 with TRBJ2-1, with a weak D call TRBD1 (5 bases). CDR3 length: 16 amino acids. The ends were cut back, 5 bases at V and 4 bases at J, with 18 bases in the middle. Germline V CDR1 and CDR2: SEHNR, FQNEAQ (reference sequence). This chain's CDR3 is CASSQEVGLQYNEQFF. The CDR3 coding sequence is TGTGCCAGCAGCCAAGAGGTGGGGCTTCAATACAATGAGCAGTTCTTC.

V gene TRBV6-5 combines with J gene TRBJ1-1; the D is unclear. Germline CDR1 is MNHEY and CDR2 is SVGAGI. V was shortened by 6 bases and J by 8 bases, with 13 bases between the two germline ends. This CDR3 comprises 12 residues. CDR3 in amino acids: CASSPNLPEAFF. In DNA form, the CDR3 reads TGTGCCAGCAGCCCCAATCTACCGGAAGCTTTCTTT.

CDR3 sequence: CASNRWTEAFF. CDR3 DNA: TGTGCCAGCAACAGATGGACAGAAGCTTTCTTT. The chain employs TRBV6-1 and TRBJ1-1; TRBD1 might be the D (5 bases). Trimming cost V 7 bases and J 8 bases, with 11 bases left between them. The CDR3 loop spans 11 amino acids. Germline V gene data show CDR1 as MNHNS and CDR2 as SASEGT.

This chain connects TRBV7-3 to TRBJ1-3; maybe TRBD1 (5 bases). Germline CDR1 and CDR2: SGHTA and FQGTGA. Trimming left V 0 bases short and J 0 bases short, with 9 bases between. The CDR3 contains 16 residues. The CDR3 region has the DNA TGTGCCAGCAGCTTAACGACGCAGGGCTCTGGAAACACCATATATTTT. It specifies CASSLTTQGSGNTIYF.

V usage is TRBV11-1 and J usage is TRBJ2-4; D unresolved. The CDR3 loop spans 14 amino acids. The germline V gene encodes CDR1 SGHAT and CDR2 FQDESV (reference sequence). The germline V and J ends were trimmed by 0 bases and 0 bases, with 3 bases remaining between them. Here the CDR3 reads CASSLALAKNIQYF. CDR3 sequence (DNA): TGTGCCAGCAGCTTAGCACTAGCCAAAAACATTCAGTACTTC.

In its sample, this clone was seen once. The gene calls are TRBV6-1 and TRBJ2-3; weak D call: TRBD2 (5 bases). Germline V gene sequence: CDR1 MNHNS, CDR2 SASEGT. The CDR3 runs to 13 residues. Trimming removed 5 bases from V and 6 bases from J, with 12 bases in between. The CDR3 coding sequence is TGTGCCAGCAGTTCAGGAGGAGCCGATACGCAGTATTTT. Translation gives CASSSGGADTQYF.

The chain uses TRBV5-1 and TRBJ2-2, with 11 bases fitting TRBD2. Germline CDR1 is SGHRS and CDR2 is YFSETQ. V lost 3 bases and J lost 6; bases outside the gene matches: 7. CDR3 length: 16 residues. CDR3 nucleotides: TGCGCCAGCAGCTGGATGACTAGCGGGACGGCCGGGGAGCTGTTTTTT. Translation gives CASSWMTSGTAGELFF.